These 15 T cell receptor beta chains originate from one sample sequenced in a study of T-cell reconstitution after alpha-beta-depleted transplantation in children. Preparation of the TCRbeta library was carried out with unique molecular identifiers. TCRdb used MiXCR to reprocess the PCR reads, holding one entry per CDR3 protein. The table includes about 250,000 distinct CDR3 sequences, 20% to 30% detected once. The sample consisted of PBMCs, mostly from graft donor cells, taken 360 days after TCRalphabeta/CD19-depleted stem cell transplant. The receptor source for this set is a female patient aged 2-15 years who had a stem cell transplant for congenital amegakaryocytic thrombocytopenia, so the T cells may come from the graft donor.

The chain couples TRBV12-3 or TRBV12-4 to TRBJ2-3; D ambiguous. CDR3 length: 16 residues. V was clipped by 6 bases and J by 1 base, with 17 bases between them. The CDR3 reads CASSLARASGTDTQYF. The CDR3 DNA reads as TGTGCCAGCAGCCTCGCTAGGGCCTCTGGCACAGATACGCAGTATTTT.

The gene calls are TRBV12-3 or TRBV12-4 and TRBJ2-5, with 10 bases aligning to TRBD1. CDR3 length equals 16 residues. V was clipped by 4 bases and J by 4 bases; unmatched bases: 9. CDR3 nucleotide sequence: TGTGCCAGCAGTTCTACCGGGACAGGGGCTGGAGAGACCCAGTACTTC. Protein sequence: CASSSTGTGAGETQYF.

The V and J genes are TRBV12-3 or TRBV12-4 and TRBJ2-3; D is possibly TRBD2 (6 bases). Trimming stripped 2 bases from V and 0 bases from J, with 15 bases between. This CDR3 comprises 17 residues. The chain's CDR3 is CASSLHVAGTSTDTQYF. CDR3 DNA sequence: TGTGCCAGCAGTTTACACGTGGCGGGAACTAGCACAGATACGCAGTATTTT.

The J gene is TRBJ1-3, the V gene TRBV20-1; D gene unclear. V shed 5 bases and J shed 2 bases, with 7 bases lying between them. From germline, CDR1 is DFQATT and CDR2 SNEGSKA (reference sequence). The CDR3 spans 12 residues. The CDR3 loop reads CSAPLAGNTIYF. CDR3 coding DNA: TGCAGTGCTCCGTTGGCTGGAAACACCATATATTTT.

J is TRBJ2-2 and V is TRBV6-1; 9 bases map to TRBD2. Germline CDR1 and CDR2: MNHNS and SASEGT. This CDR3 is 14 amino acids long. J was trimmed by 5 bases and V by 8 bases; bases with no gene match: 6. CDR3 DNA: TGTGCCAGCGGGCGGGAGGGCCGGACCGGGGAGCTGTTTTTT. It yields the protein CASGREGRTGELFF.

This clonotype has just a few counts. The conserved final phenylalanine or tryptophan is absent from the CDR3, which likely points to a read error. The limits of the CDR3 on the DNA are not certain, so only TCRdb's listed CDR3 is given. This chain joins TRBV20-1 and TRBJ1-2. Germline V gene lookup returns CDR1 DFQATT and CDR2 SNEGSKA (reference sequence). The CDR3 extends over 14 residues, inclusive of both ends. The CDR3: CSARQTGTAYPPWL.

The chain joins TRBV20-1 to TRBJ2-2; D may be TRBD1 or TRBD2 (5 bases each). CDR3 length: 15 amino acids. Germline CDR1 DFQATT, CDR2 SNEGSKA (reference sequence). V lost 8 bases, J lost 4 bases, and 20 bases lay in between. The CDR3 loop reads CSPRPAGSVTGELFF. The CDR3 nucleotides read TGCAGTCCCCGCCCTGCAGGGAGTGTCACCGGGGAGCTGTTTTTT.

This clonotype showed up just a few times. The V call is TRBV29-1, the J call TRBJ1-2; 7 positions agree with TRBD1. Per the germline V gene, CDR1 is SQVTM and CDR2 is ANQGSEA. The CDR3 extends over 14 amino acids. After removal of 1 base from V and 4 bases from J, the junction contained 6 bases not matched to a gene. The CDR3 spells CSVEGGQLGYGYTF. As DNA, the CDR3 is TGCAGCGTTGAAGGGGGACAGCTTGGCTATGGCTACACCTTC. The variable domain in full, completed from reference TRBV29-1 and TRBJ1-2, reads SAVISQKPSRDICQRGTSLTIQCQVDSQVTMMFWYRQQPGQSLTLIATANQGSEATYESGFVIDKFPISRPNLTFSTLTVSNMSPEDSSIYLCSVEGGQLGYGYTFGSGTRLTVV.

This clonotype was counted only a few times. V is TRBV11-2 and J is TRBJ2-7; D ambiguous. Trimming took 2 bases from V and 3 from J, leaving 8 bases between them. CDR1 is SGHAT and CDR2 is FQNNGV in the germline V gene. The CDR3 extends over 13 amino acids. The CDR3 reads CASSLLDHYEQYF. CDR3 nucleotides: TGTGCCAGCAGCTTACTGGACCACTACGAGCAGTACTTC. Together with reference TRBV11-2 and TRBJ2-7, the CDR3 gives the full variable domain: EAGVAQSPRYKIIEKRQSVAFWCNPISGHATLYWYQQILGQGPKLLIQFQNNGVVDDSQLPKDRFSAERLKGVDSTLKIQPAKLEDSAVYLCASSLLDHYEQYFGPGTRLTVT.

The chain uses TRBV11-2 and TRBJ2-1; D unresolved. This CDR3 has 13 residues. CDR1 is SGHAT and CDR2 is FQNNGV in the germline V gene. V lost 3 bases and J 6 bases, leaving 9 bases between the germline ends. The CDR3: CASSFMVINEQFF. The DNA for the CDR3 is TGTGCCAGCAGCTTCATGGTTATCAATGAGCAGTTCTTC.

The chain uses TRBV5-4 and TRBJ2-3, with D possibly being TRBD2 (5 bases). Germline V gene lookup returns CDR1 SGHNT and CDR2 YYREEE (reference sequence). Trimming took 0 bases from V and 0 from J, leaving 8 bases between them. CDR3 length: 15 residues. CDR3 coding DNA: TGTGCCAGCAGCTTGGGAGGGTACAGCACAGATACGCAGTATTTT. It translates to CASSLGGYSTDTQYF.

This clonotype was counted between two and nine times. The chain carries TRBV11-1 and TRBJ2-3, with 10 bases fitting TRBD2. V was clipped by 1 base and J by 3 bases; unmatched bases: 13. The CDR3 covers 19 residues. Per the germline V gene, CDR1 is SGHAT and CDR2 is FQDESV (reference sequence). The CDR3 loop is CASSLVISRLAGETDTQYF. CDR3 bases: TGTGCCAGCAGCTTAGTAATTTCCAGACTAGCGGGCGAAACAGATACGCAGTATTTT.

The rearrangement uses TRBV12-3 or TRBV12-4 and TRBJ2-2, with D possibly being TRBD2 (6 bases). The germline V and J ends were trimmed by 6 bases and 4 bases, with 21 bases remaining between them. This CDR3 has 17 residues. DNA of the CDR3: TGTGCCAGCAGCCCAAGGTCCGGACGGGAGCCCACCGGGGAGCTGTTTTTT. Translation gives CASSPRSGREPTGELFF.

This clonotype was observed at least ten times. The gene calls are TRBV4-1 and TRBJ1-6; weak D call: TRBD1 (6 bases). CDR1 and CDR2 (germline): MGHRA, YSYEKL. V lost 1 base and J lost 10, with 14 bases in between. CDR3 size: 15 residues. The CDR3 loop reads CASSQVEQGGSPLHF. The CDR3, as DNA: TGCGCCAGCAGCCAAGTAGAACAGGGAGGATCACCCCTCCACTTT.

This clonotype was detected ten times or more. The chain couples TRBV29-1 to TRBJ1-2; D unclear. V lost 4 bases and J lost 4, with 10 bases in between. The CDR3 contains 12 residues. Germline CDR1 and CDR2: SQVTM and ANQGSEA. Here the CDR3 DNA reads TGCAGCGTTGTTGCAGAATCCTATGGCTACACCTTC. Its protein is CSVVAESYGYTF.